This T cell receptor (beta chain) comes out of a study of tumor and adjacent non-tumor tissue in lung cancer. Three rounds of nested PCR, following a modified ARM-PCR protocol, produced the TCRbeta library. TCRdb re-called the multiplex PCR reads with MiXCR, one entry per CDR3 protein. The sample includes approximately 130,000 distinct CDR3 sequences, 66% seen only once; the top ten take around 13%. The CDR3 has 13 residues. As for this clonotype: Its cognate antigen is unknown. Mismatch with germline at one junction end may stem from a read error.

The study, taken as a whole, reports: Tumor tissue had significantly higher TCR diversity than normal lung. In normal lung, the top 100 clones were significantly more dominant than in tumor.

RNA was extracted from bulk tissue without any cell sorting. Between August and November 2014, newly diagnosed, chemotherapy-naive lung cancer patients underwent thoracic surgery in China. This TCR was sampled from a man aged 30-40 years with non-small cell lung cancer. The chain has TRBV12-3 or TRBV12-4 and TRBJ1-2; 7 bases are a match to TRBD1. Sample: lung tumor tissue. CDR3: CTSSWGQLGGYTF. The CDR3 DNA reads TGTACCAGCAGTTGGGGACAGCTTGGAGGTTACACCTTC.